This T cell receptor (beta chain) is from a study of blood T cells in healthy people across ages. The overall study: Roughly one uniquely barcoded beta molecule per two T cells was captured.

For the second PCR, which ran for about 7 to 11 cycles, a sample-barcoded 5' primer and a J-beta primer mix were used. Each TCR beta cDNA got a 12-nucleotide random molecular identifier. TCRdb redid the calling of the 5' RACE reads with MiXCR, one entry per CDR3 protein. The sample shows hundreds of thousands of distinct CDR3 sequences, 20% to 25% of them seen only once. Study conclusions and caveats: It was not possible, with unsorted PBMCs, to conclusively compare naive and antigen-experienced cells. Diversity estimated from one million T cells was considered an underestimate.

J lost 3 bases, V lost 5 bases, and 5 bases had no gene match. CDR1 is SGDLS and CDR2 is YYNGEE in the germline V gene. The CDR3 contains 16 residues. Concerning this clonotype itself: No antigen is known for it.

The source is a man aged 65 to 85 in good health. J is TRBJ2-2 and V is TRBV9; 12 nucleotides align to TRBD2. Sequenced material: blood. Here the CDR3 reads CASSATSGSDTGELFF. Here the CDR3 DNA reads TGTGCCAGCAGTGCGACTAGCGGGAGCGACACCGGGGAGCTGTTTTTT.